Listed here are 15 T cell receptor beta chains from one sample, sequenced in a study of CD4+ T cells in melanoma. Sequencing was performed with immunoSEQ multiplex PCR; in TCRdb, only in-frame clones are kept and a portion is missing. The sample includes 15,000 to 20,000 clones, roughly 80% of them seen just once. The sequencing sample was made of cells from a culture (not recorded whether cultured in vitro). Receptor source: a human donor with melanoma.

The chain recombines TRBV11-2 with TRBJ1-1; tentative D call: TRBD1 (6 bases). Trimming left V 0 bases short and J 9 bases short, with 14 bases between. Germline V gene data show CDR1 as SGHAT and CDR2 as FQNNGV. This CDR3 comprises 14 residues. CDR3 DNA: TGTGCCAGCAGCTTAGACCCCGGGACAACTAAAGCTTTCTTT. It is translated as CASSLDPGTTKAFF.

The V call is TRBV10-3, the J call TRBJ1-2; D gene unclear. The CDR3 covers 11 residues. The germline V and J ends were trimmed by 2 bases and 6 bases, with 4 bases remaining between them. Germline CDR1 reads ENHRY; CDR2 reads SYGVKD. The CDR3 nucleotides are TGTGCCATCAGTGAGCGGGATGGCTACACCTTC. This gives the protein CAISERDGYTF.

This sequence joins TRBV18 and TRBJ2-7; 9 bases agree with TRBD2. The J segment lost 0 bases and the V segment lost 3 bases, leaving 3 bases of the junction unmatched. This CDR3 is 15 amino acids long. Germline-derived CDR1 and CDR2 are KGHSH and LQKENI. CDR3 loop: CASSPGLANSYEQYF. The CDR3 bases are TGTGCCAGCTCACCGGGACTAGCAAACTCCTACGAGCAGTACTTC. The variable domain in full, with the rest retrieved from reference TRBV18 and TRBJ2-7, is NAGVMQNPRHLVRRRGQEARLRCSPMKGHSHVYWYRQLPEEGLKFMVYLQKENIIDESGMPKERFSAEFPKEGPSILRIQQVVRGDSAAYFCASSPGLANSYEQYFGPGTRLTVT.

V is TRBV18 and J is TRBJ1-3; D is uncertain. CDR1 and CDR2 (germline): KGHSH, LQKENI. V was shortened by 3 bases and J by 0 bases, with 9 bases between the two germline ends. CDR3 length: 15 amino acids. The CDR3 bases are TGTGCCAGCTCACCCACAAAGACCTCTGGAAACACCATATATTTT. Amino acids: CASSPTKTSGNTIYF.

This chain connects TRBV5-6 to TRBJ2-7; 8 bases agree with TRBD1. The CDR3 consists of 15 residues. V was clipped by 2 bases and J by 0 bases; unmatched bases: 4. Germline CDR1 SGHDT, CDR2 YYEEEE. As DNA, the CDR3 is TGTGCCAGCAGCTTTGGGGACAGGAGCTCCTACGAGCAGTACTTC. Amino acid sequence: CASSFGDRSSYEQYF.

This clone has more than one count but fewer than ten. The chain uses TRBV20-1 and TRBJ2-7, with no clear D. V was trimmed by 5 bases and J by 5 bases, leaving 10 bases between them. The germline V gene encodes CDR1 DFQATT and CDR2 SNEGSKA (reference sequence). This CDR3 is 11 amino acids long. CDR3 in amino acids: CSAEDGNEQYF. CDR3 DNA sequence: TGCAGTGCTGAGGACGGTAACGAGCAGTACTTC.

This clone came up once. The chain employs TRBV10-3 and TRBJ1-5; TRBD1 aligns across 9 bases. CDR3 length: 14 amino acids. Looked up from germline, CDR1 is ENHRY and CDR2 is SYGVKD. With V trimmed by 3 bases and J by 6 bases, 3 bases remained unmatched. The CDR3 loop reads CAISEGTGSQPQHF. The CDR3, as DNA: TGTGCCATCAGTGAAGGGACAGGGAGTCAGCCCCAGCATTTT.

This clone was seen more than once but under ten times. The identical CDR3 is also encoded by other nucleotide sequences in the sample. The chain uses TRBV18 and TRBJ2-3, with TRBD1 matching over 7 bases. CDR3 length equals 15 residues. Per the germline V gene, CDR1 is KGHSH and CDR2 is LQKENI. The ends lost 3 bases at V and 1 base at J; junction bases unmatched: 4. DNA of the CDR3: TGTGCCAGCTCACCGAGCGACAGGGGCACAGATACGCAGTATTTT. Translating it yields CASSPSDRGTDTQYF.

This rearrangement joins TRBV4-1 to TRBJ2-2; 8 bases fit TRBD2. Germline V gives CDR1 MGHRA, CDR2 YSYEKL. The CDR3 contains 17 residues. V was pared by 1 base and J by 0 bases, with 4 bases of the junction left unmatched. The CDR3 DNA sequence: TGCGCCAGCAGCCAAGGTCCTAGCGGGCCGAACACCGGGGAGCTGTTTTTT. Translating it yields CASSQGPSGPNTGELFF.

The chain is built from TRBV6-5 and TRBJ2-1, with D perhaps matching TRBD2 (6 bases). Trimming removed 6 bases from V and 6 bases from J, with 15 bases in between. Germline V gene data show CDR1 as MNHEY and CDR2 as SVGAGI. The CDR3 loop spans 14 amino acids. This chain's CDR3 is CASSRFRGSNEQFF. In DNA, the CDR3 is TGTGCCAGCAGCCGATTCCGGGGGTCCAATGAGCAGTTCTTC.

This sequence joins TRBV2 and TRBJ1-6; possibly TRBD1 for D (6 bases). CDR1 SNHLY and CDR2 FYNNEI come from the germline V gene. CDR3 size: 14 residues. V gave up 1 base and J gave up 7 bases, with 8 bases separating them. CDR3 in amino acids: CASSEEGGNSPLHF. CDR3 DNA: TGTGCCAGCAGTGAAGAGGGGGGAAATTCACCCCTCCACTTT.

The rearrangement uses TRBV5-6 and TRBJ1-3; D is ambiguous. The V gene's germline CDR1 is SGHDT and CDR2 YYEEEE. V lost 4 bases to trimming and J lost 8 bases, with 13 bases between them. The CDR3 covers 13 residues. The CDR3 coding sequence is TGTGCCAGCAGCGTACGAACCGCCTACACCATATATTTT. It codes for CASSVRTAYTIYF.

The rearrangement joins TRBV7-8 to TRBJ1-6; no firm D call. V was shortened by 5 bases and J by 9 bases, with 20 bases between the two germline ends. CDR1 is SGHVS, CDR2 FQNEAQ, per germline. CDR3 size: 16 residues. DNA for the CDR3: TGTGCCAGCAGCCCGAAGGGTGGAGGCGGAGGTTCACCCCTCCACTTT. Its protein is CASSPKGGGGGSPLHF. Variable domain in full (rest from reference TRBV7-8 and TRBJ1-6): GAGVSQSPRYKVAKRGQDVALRCDPISGHVSLFWYQQALGQGPEFLTYFQNEAQLDKSGLPSDRFFAERPEGSVSTLKIQRTQQEDSAVYLCASSPKGGGGGSPLHFGNGTRLTVT.

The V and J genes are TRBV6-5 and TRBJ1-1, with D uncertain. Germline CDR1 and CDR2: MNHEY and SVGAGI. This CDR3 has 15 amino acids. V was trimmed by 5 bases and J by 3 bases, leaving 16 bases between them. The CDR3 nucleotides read TGTGCCAGCAGTCCGCTGAGCATTGTGTACACTGAAGCTTTCTTT. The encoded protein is CASSPLSIVYTEAFF.

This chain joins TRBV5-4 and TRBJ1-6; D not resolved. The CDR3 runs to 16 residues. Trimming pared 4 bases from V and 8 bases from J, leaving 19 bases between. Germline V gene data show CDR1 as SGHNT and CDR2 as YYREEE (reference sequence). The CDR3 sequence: CASSPPGGRGDSPLHF. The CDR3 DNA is TGTGCCAGCAGCCCCCCGGGAGGACGGGGTGATTCACCCCTCCACTTT.